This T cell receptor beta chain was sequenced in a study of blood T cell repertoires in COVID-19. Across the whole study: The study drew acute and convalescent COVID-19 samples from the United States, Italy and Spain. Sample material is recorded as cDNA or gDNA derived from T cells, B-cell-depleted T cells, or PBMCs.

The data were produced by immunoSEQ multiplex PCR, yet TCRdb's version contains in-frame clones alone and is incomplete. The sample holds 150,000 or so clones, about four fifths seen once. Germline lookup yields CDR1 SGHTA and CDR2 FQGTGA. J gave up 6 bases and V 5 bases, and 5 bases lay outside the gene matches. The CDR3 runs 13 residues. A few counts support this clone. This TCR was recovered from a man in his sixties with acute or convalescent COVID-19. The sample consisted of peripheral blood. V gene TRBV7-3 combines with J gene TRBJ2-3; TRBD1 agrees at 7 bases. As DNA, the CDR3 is TGTGCCAGCAGCCTAGGGACAGAGGATACGCAGTATTTT. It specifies CASSLGTEDTQYF.